Shown below are 9 T cell receptor beta chains from a single sample sequenced in a study of cytomegalovirus exposure and HLA in healthy donors (dated by TCRdb to about 2017). To prepare the library, the immunoSEQ multiplex PCR assay was applied. For the multiplex PCR, a mixture combining 60 forward primers for TCR Vbeta segments and 13 reverse primers for TCR Jbeta segments was used. The table was pulled from immuneACCESS by TCRdb, which kept in-frame rearrangements only. Such tables lose some clones; where checked, under half of the loss comes from unresolved V genes, and the rest has no known cause. The sample's table covers 87,000 or so clones. The ten largest make up approximately 15% of the sample. Input material: PBMCs. The origin of the receptors is a man aged 45-65 years in good health and CMV-seropositive.

The chain carries TRBV30 and TRBJ1-4; 8 bases fit TRBD1. Trimming cost V 8 bases and J 10 bases; bases outside gene matches: 12. Looked up from germline, CDR1 is GTSNPN and CDR2 is SVGIG (reference sequence). The CDR3 runs 13 residues. CDR3 bases: TGTGCCGTGAACCGGGACAGGTTGGGAAAACTGTTTTTT. Its translation is CAVNRDRLGKLFF.

The chain has TRBV19 and TRBJ1-1, with D unclear. V was cut by 7 bases and J by 7 bases, with 16 bases left in between. Germline assignment: CDR1 LNHDA and CDR2 SQIVND (reference sequence). The CDR3 runs to 13 residues. The CDR3: CASTRSQLLEAFF. DNA for the CDR3: TGTGCCAGTACTCGATCACAGCTTCTTGAAGCTTTCTTT. Variable domain in full (rest from reference TRBV19 and TRBJ1-1): DGGITQSPKYLFRKEGQNVTLSCEQNLNHDAMYWYRQDPGQGLRLIYYSQIVNDFQKGDIAEGYSVSREKKESFPLTVTSAQKNPTAFYLCASTRSQLLEAFFGQGTRLTVV.

The gene calls are TRBV10-3 and TRBJ2-7; 12 bases agree with TRBD1. CDR3 length equals 14 residues. CDR1 is ENHRY and CDR2 is SYGVKD in the germline V gene. The CDR3, as DNA: TGTGCCATCAGTGAGTTCCGGGACAGGGGGCTTCTTCAAGTC. This translates into CAISEFRDRGLLQV.

The chain is built from TRBV10-3 and TRBJ1-2, with TRBD1 matching over 9 bases. There are 14 residues in the CDR3. Trimming at V came to 4 bases and at J to 7 bases, leaving 7 bases not matched to a gene. Germline CDR1 and CDR2: ENHRY and SYGVKD. Written as DNA, the CDR3 is TGTGCCATCAGTGGGCCGGGACAGGGCACTGGCTACACCTTC. As protein: CAISGPGQGTGYTF.

The chain joins TRBV5-1 to TRBJ1-1, with D unresolved. Germline CDR1 is SGHRS and CDR2 is YFSETQ. Trimming pared 1 base from V and 7 bases from J, leaving 11 bases between. This CDR3 is built from 13 residues. CDR3: CASSLSPGLEAFF. The CDR3 nucleotides are TGCGCCAGCAGCTTGAGCCCAGGACTTGAAGCTTTCTTT.

This chain connects TRBV6-1 to TRBJ2-1; the match to TRBD2 covers 12 bases. This CDR3 spans 16 amino acids. Per the germline V gene, CDR1 is MNHNS and CDR2 is SASEGT. V lost 1 base, J lost 8 bases, and 6 bases stayed unmatched. CDR3 region: CASSEGLAGVRDEQFF. The CDR3 region has the DNA TGTGCCAGCAGTGAAGGACTAGCGGGAGTAAGGGATGAGCAGTTCTTC.

V and J are TRBV5-6 and TRBJ2-3, with D hard to call. The CDR3 extends over 14 amino acids. Germline CDR1 is SGHDT and CDR2 is YYEEEE. V was clipped by 0 bases and J by 2 bases, with 7 bases between them. Here the CDR3 DNA reads TGTGCCAGCAGCTTGGACGGGTACACAGATACGCAGTATTTT. Amino acid sequence: CASSLDGYTDTQYF.

The chain is built from TRBV6-1 and TRBJ2-5, with 8 bases aligning to TRBD2. The last part of the DNA fits TRBJ2-7 better; the J call may be wrong. Germline CDR1 and CDR2: MNHNS and SASEGT. The CDR3 has 13 residues. The CDR3 bases are TGTGCCAGCAGTTTGCGGGAGGTCTACGAGCAGTACTTC. Protein product: CASSLREVYEQYF.

The chain employs TRBV11-1 and TRBJ2-1, with D hard to call. This CDR3 has 14 amino acids. Per germline, CDR1 SGHAT and CDR2 FQDESV (reference sequence). Trimming shortened V by 8 bases and J by 1 base, and 12 bases separated the two germline ends. DNA of the CDR3: TGTGCCAGCGGGCTATTGGCGTCCTACAATGAGCAGTTCTTC. Encoded protein: CASGLLASYNEQFF.